Following are 4 T cell receptor beta chains from one sample sequenced in a study of T cell responses to AZD1222 COVID-19 vaccine. This table comes from immunoSEQ multiplex PCR, and its TCRdb copy is limited to in-frame clones, with some not included. The data contain roughly 120,000 clones, roughly 85% of them singletons. Source: peripheral blood, taken on day 0 of AZD1222 vaccination. The receptors come from an adult in good health.

This chain links TRBV6-2 or TRBV6-3 with TRBJ1-6; a possible D gene is TRBD1 (5 bases). Germline CDR1 and CDR2: MNHEY and SVGEGT. The CDR3 is 16 residues long. V was cut by 2 bases and J by 4 bases, with 12 bases left in between. The CDR3 DNA follows: TGTGCCAGCAGTTACGGAGGGACGGATTATAATTCACCCCTCCACTTT. This gives the protein CASSYGGTDYNSPLHF.

This rearrangement joins TRBV19 to TRBJ1-2, with 8 bases matching TRBD1. The CDR3 is 13 residues long. V lost 5 bases and J lost 4; bases outside the gene matches: 3. Germline V gives CDR1 LNHDA, CDR2 SQIVND (reference sequence). CDR3 amino acids: CASSYRGSYGYTF. The CDR3, as DNA: TGTGCCAGTAGTTACAGGGGGAGCTATGGCTACACCTTC.

The genes are TRBV5-1 and TRBJ1-1, with 7 bases fitting TRBD1. Trimming removed 1 base from V and 4 bases from J; junction bases left unmatched: 4. The CDR3 consists of 14 residues. CDR1 SGHRS and CDR2 YFSETQ come from the germline V gene. CDR3 amino acids: CASSLSTGATEAFF. CDR3 nucleotide sequence: TGCGCCAGCAGCTTGTCCACAGGGGCCACTGAAGCTTTCTTT.

The J gene is TRBJ1-5, the V gene TRBV6-4; D call uncertain. Germline-derived CDR1 and CDR2 are MRHNA and SNTAGT. The CDR3 has 15 residues. The germline V and J ends were trimmed by 2 bases and 9 bases, with 17 bases remaining between them. In nucleotides, the CDR3 is TGTGCCAGCAGTGACACGTCTGACTCGACGGGGCCCCAGCATTTT. Translation: CASSDTSDSTGPQHF.